This T cell receptor beta chain was sequenced for a study of T cells in Graves' hyperthyroidism and ophthalmopathy. Notes on the study in general: In simple terms, a model built on 13 V-J features told ophthalmopathy apart from stable hyperthyroidism.

This clonotype has ten or more counts. Its cognate antigen is unknown. RNA transcripts were the template for amplifying TCR beta CDR3 regions. Primed by the HTBI set, a first-round RT-PCR was run on the TCR CDR3. TCRdb reanalysed the multiplex PCR reads using MiXCR and keeps one entry per CDR3 protein. The data show approximately 640,000 distinct CDR3 sequences, 45% seen once. The sequencing sample was made of peripheral blood or thyroid tissue (not recorded which). The sequence derives from an adult man with Graves' disease, either hyperthyroidism or ophthalmopathy (not recorded which).

Here the CDR3 reads CASSPSGWETQYF. CDR3 nucleotides: TGTGCCAGCAGCCCAAGCGGGTGGGAGACCCAGTACTTC. The chain has TRBV6-5 and TRBJ2-5; possible D gene TRBD2, 6 bases. The CDR3 is made up of 13 amino acids. V was shortened by 6 bases and J by 5 bases, with 13 bases between the two germline ends. Germline values: CDR1 MNHEY, CDR2 SVGAGI.